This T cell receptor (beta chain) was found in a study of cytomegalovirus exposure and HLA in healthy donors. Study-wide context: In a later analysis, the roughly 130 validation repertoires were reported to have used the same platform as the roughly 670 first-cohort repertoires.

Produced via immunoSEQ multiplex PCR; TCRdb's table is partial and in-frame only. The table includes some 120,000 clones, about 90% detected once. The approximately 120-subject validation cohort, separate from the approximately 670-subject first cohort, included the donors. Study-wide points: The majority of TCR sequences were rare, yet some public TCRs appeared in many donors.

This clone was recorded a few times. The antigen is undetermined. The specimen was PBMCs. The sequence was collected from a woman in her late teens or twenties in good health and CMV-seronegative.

This chain's CDR3 is CASSYQRLNRGKSGNTIYF. CDR3 sequence (DNA): TGTGCCAGCAGCTACCAGCGCCTAAACAGGGGGAAGAGTGGAAACACCATATATTTT. V and J are TRBV7-8 and TRBJ1-3; the match to TRBD1 covers 8 bases. V shed 4 bases, J shed 3 bases, and the junction held 17 bases outside the gene matches. CDR1 is SGHVS and CDR2 is FQNEAQ in the germline V gene. This CDR3 is built from 19 residues.